Below, 30 T cell receptor beta chains from the same sample are listed, as sequenced in a study of T cell responses to AZD1222 COVID-19 vaccine. Profiled with immunoSEQ multiplex PCR; TCRdb holds only in-frame clones, not every one. This table has around 50,000 clones, 89% appearing once. The specimen comprised peripheral blood, sampled 28 days after the second AZD1222 dose. These receptors were collected from an adult who received the AZD1222 COVID-19 vaccine.

The chain combines TRBV7-8 with TRBJ2-7, with 12 bases identical to TRBD1. The CDR3 has 14 residues. Germline V gene sequence: CDR1 SGHVS, CDR2 FQNEAQ. The junction had 7 bases not matched to a gene; V was cut back by 4 bases and J by 9 bases. CDR3 protein: CASSSTGQGARQYF. CDR3 sequence (DNA): TGTGCCAGCAGCTCCACGGGACAGGGGGCGCGGCAGTACTTC. Full variable domain (remainder filled in from reference TRBV7-8 and TRBJ2-7): GAGVSQSPRYKVAKRGQDVALRCDPISGHVSLFWYQQALGQGPEFLTYFQNEAQLDKSGLPSDRFFAERPEGSVSTLKIQRTQQEDSAVYLCASSSTGQGARQYFGPGTRLTVT.

The chain carries TRBV7-8 and TRBJ1-1; 11 positions agree with TRBD1. The germline V gene has CDR1 SGHVS and CDR2 FQNEAQ. The CDR3 is made up of 16 amino acids. V dropped 1 base and J dropped 3; count of bases not matched to a gene: 4. The CDR3 DNA is TGTGCCAGCAGCTTAGAGGACAGGGGGCTGGACACTGAAGCTTTCTTT. It encodes CASSLEDRGLDTEAFF. Full variable domain (outside the CDR3, taken from reference TRBV7-8 and TRBJ1-1): GAGVSQSPRYKVAKRGQDVALRCDPISGHVSLFWYQQALGQGPEFLTYFQNEAQLDKSGLPSDRFFAERPEGSVSTLKIQRTQQEDSAVYLCASSLEDRGLDTEAFFGQGTRLTVV.

This chain joins TRBV21-1 and TRBJ1-5; TRBD1 is the table's D call, not checked against the DNA. TRBV21-1 is termed a pseudogene. The CDR3 totals 18 residues. The CDR3 loop is CASRNRDRGFSGNQPQHF. In DNA, the CDR3 is TGTGCCAGCAGGAACCGGGACAGGGGGTTTAGCGGCAATCAGCCCCAGCATTTT.

The V gene is TRBV6-5, the J gene TRBJ2-7; D not resolved. V lost 5 bases and J lost 5, with 13 bases in between. This CDR3 has 13 amino acids. The germline V gene has CDR1 MNHEY and CDR2 SVGAGI. The CDR3 here is CASSPNLKHEQYF. The CDR3 DNA reads TGTGCCAGCAGTCCCAACCTAAAGCACGAGCAGTACTTC.

The chain combines TRBV4-2 with TRBJ1-1; D remains unclear. Trimming removed 0 bases at V and 0 bases at J, with 17 bases between. Germline CDR1 reads LGHNA; CDR2 reads YNFKEQ. The CDR3 has 18 residues. The CDR3 bases are TGTGCCAGCAGCCAAGATGGGGTTGGGAGGCCCATGAACACTGAAGCTTTCTTT. Translating it yields CASSQDGVGRPMNTEAFF.

The V call is TRBV19, the J call TRBJ1-5; 9 nucleotides agree with TRBD1. Trimming cost V 5 bases and J 3 bases; bases outside gene matches: 11. This CDR3 comprises 17 residues. CDR1 LNHDA and CDR2 SQIVND come from the germline V gene (reference sequence). CDR3 DNA sequence: TGTGCCAGTAGTGTCCCTTACAGGGGGCGCGACAATCAGCCCCAGCATTTT. Its translation is CASSVPYRGRDNQPQHF.

This sequence joins TRBV27 and TRBJ2-7; D not resolved. CDR3 length equals 13 residues. V lost 1 base and J 4 bases, leaving 8 bases between the germline ends. Germline V gene lookup returns CDR1 MNHEY and CDR2 SMNVEV (reference sequence). CDR3 in DNA: TGTGCCAGCAGTTTATTCGGTGGTTACGAGCAGTACTTC. Translated, it gives CASSLFGGYEQYF.

This clone was detected a few times. This rearrangement joins TRBV12-3 or TRBV12-4 to TRBJ1-5; TRBD1 is a possible D gene (6 bases). The CDR3 totals 13 residues. V lost 8 bases to trimming and J lost 5 bases, with 13 bases between them. The CDR3 DNA is TGTGCCAGCCAATCGAACAGGGATCAGCCCCAGCATTTT. It translates to CASQSNRDQPQHF.

This rearrangement joins TRBV6-5 to TRBJ2-1; TRBD2 matches 7 bases. The V gene end was trimmed by 5 bases and the J gene end by 6 bases; junction bases not matched to a gene: 4. The CDR3 has 13 amino acids. The germline gives CDR1 MNHEY, CDR2 SVGAGI. CDR3 DNA: TGTGCCAGCAGTCGGACGGGAGGCAATGAGCAGTTCTTC. It encodes CASSRTGGNEQFF.

This chain joins TRBV5-1 and TRBJ2-3; unclear D gene. The CDR3 loop spans 13 amino acids. V lost 4 bases, J lost 4 bases, and 10 bases lay in between. CDR1 is SGHRS, CDR2 YFSETQ, per germline. The CDR3 loop is CASSPQVADTQYF. CDR3 sequence (DNA): TGCGCCAGCAGCCCCCAGGTAGCAGATACGCAGTATTTT.

V is TRBV7-2 and J is TRBJ1-3, with D unresolved. Trimming stripped 1 base from V and 4 bases from J, with 11 bases between. Germline CDR1 SGHTA, CDR2 FQGNSA. This CDR3 spans 15 amino acids. CDR3 loop: CASSLEMYPGNTIYF. The DNA of the CDR3 is TGTGCCAGCAGCTTAGAGATGTACCCCGGAAACACCATATATTTT.

This clone turned up a few times. V and J are TRBV6-4 and TRBJ1-2; D unclear. V was pared by 4 bases and J by 4 bases, with 13 bases between. Germline CDR1 and CDR2: MRHNA and SNTAGT. The CDR3 covers 14 residues. The CDR3 coding sequence is TGTGCCAGCAGTGCCACTAGGGTTAGCTATGGCTACACCTTC. This codes for CASSATRVSYGYTF.

This clone has just one count. The genes are TRBV28 and TRBJ1-6, with 8 positions matching TRBD1. V shed 6 bases and J 5 bases; nucleotides not matched to a gene: 0. This CDR3 has 13 amino acids. Germline V gene sequence: CDR1 MDHEN, CDR2 SYDVKM. The CDR3 DNA reads as TGTGCCAGCAGGACAGGGGATAATTCACCCCTCCACTTT. Translating gives CASRTGDNSPLHF.

The gene calls are TRBV28 and TRBJ2-7; TRBD1 matches at 8 bases. Trimming removed 6 bases from V and 7 bases from J; junction bases left unmatched: 5. Germline values: CDR1 MDHEN, CDR2 SYDVKM. CDR3 size: 12 residues. CDR3 amino acids: CASRPTGGEQYF. CDR3 sequence (DNA): TGTGCCAGCAGGCCTACAGGGGGGGAGCAGTACTTC.

Points on this clone: One end of the junction varies from germline; a read error may be responsible. The rearrangement uses TRBV10-3 and TRBJ2-2, with D possibly being TRBD1 or TRBD2 (5 bases each). The CDR3 has 16 amino acids. Germline assignment: CDR1 ENHRY and CDR2 SYGVKD. The CDR3 bases are TGTGCCATAAGTGGGGGTCCTCCACCCCTCACCGGGGAGCTGTTTTTT. Translated: CAISGGPPPLTGELFF.

This clone was recorded once. V is TRBV4-1 and J is TRBJ1-5; 8 nucleotides align to TRBD1. J gave up 4 bases and V 3 bases, and 11 bases lay outside the gene matches. CDR3 length equals 17 residues. Per germline, CDR1 MGHRA and CDR2 YSYEKL. Here the CDR3 reads CASSQVPGTGLNQPQHF. CDR3 nucleotide sequence: TGCGCCAGCAGCCAGGTACCCGGGACAGGCTTAAATCAGCCCCAGCATTTT.

This clone was counted between two and nine times. V usage is TRBV6-1 and J usage is TRBJ1-5; D is uncertain. V gave up 4 bases and J gave up 0 bases, with 13 bases separating them. The CDR3 loop spans 16 amino acids. CDR1 is MNHNS, CDR2 SASEGT, per germline. The CDR3 DNA reads as TGTGCCAGCAGTGCTAGACCCAGAGATAGCAATCAGCCCCAGCATTTT. Translating it yields CASSARPRDSNQPQHF.

CDR3 residues: CASSPGSPPYEQYF. As DNA, the CDR3 is TGTGCCAGCAGCCCAGGTAGTCCCCCCTACGAGCAGTACTTC. The V and J genes are TRBV28 and TRBJ2-7; D gene ambiguous. Trimming pared 6 bases from V and 2 bases from J, leaving 14 bases between. CDR3 length: 14 residues. The germline CDR1 and CDR2 sequences are MDHEN and SYDVKM.

This clone was counted once. The chain employs TRBV4-1 and TRBJ2-2, with TRBD2 identical over 8 bases. The CDR3 extends over 16 amino acids. Germline V CDR1 and CDR2: MGHRA, YSYEKL. J was trimmed by 4 bases and V by 3 bases; bases with no gene match: 7. CDR3 residues: CASSQLALAATGELFF. For the CDR3, the DNA is TGCGCCAGCAGCCAGTTAGCACTAGCGGCCACCGGGGAGCTGTTTTTT.

The CDR3 region is CASSPQGNQPQHF. CDR3 bases: TGTGCCAGCAGTCCACAGGGCAATCAGCCCCAGCATTTT. The gene calls are TRBV6-4 and TRBJ1-5, with a weak D call TRBD1 (5 bases). The germline V gene has CDR1 MRHNA and CDR2 SNTAGT. V was pared by 5 bases and J by 2 bases, with 7 bases between. This CDR3 is built from 13 residues.

CDR3 in DNA: TGTGCCAGCAGCTTAGCCCCAGCTAACACCGGGGAGCTGTTTTTT. It is translated as CASSLAPANTGELFF. The chain is built from TRBV11-3 and TRBJ2-2; no definite D call. Deletions cut 1 base from V and 2 bases from J, with 8 bases between. This CDR3 is built from 15 residues. Germline loops: CDR1 SGHNT, CDR2 YENEEA. The full variable domain, rest sourced from reference TRBV11-3 and TRBJ2-2, is EAGVVQSPRYKIIEKKQPVAFWCNPISGHNTLYWYLQNLGQGPELLIRYENEEAVDDSQLPKDRFSAERLKGVDSTLKIQPAELGDSAVYLCASSLAPANTGELFFGEGSRLTVL.

V and J are TRBV4-3 and TRBJ1-2; a weak D match, TRBD1 (5 bases). Trimming removed 0 bases from V and 5 bases from J, with 10 bases in between. Looked up from germline, CDR1 is LGHNA and CDR2 is YSLEER. The CDR3 runs to 14 residues. CDR3 sequence: CASSQDYRGYGYTF. CDR3 in DNA: TGCGCCAGCAGCCAAGATTACCGGGGGTATGGCTACACCTTC.

The CDR3 loop reads CASSSRLYYEQYF. As DNA, the CDR3 is TGTGCCAGCAGCTCTCGCTTATACTACGAGCAGTACTTC. This chain uses TRBV7-2 with TRBJ2-7; the D is unclear. This CDR3 comprises 13 residues. The V end was cut by 4 bases, the J end by 3 bases, with 10 bases between. Per germline, CDR1 SGHTA and CDR2 FQGNSA.

The V gene is TRBV4-1, the J gene TRBJ1-2; TRBD1 aligns across 10 bases. Germline CDR1 is MGHRA and CDR2 is YSYEKL. This CDR3 is 13 amino acids long. The junction had 1 base not matched to a gene; V was cut back by 4 bases and J by 5 bases. Here the CDR3 reads CASSPGQGYGYTF. In DNA, the CDR3 is TGCGCCAGCAGCCCGGGACAGGGGTATGGCTACACCTTC.

This clone was seen just once. The chain couples TRBV28 to TRBJ2-7; D remains ambiguous. Germline values: CDR1 MDHEN, CDR2 SYDVKM. The ends were cut back, 5 bases at V and 4 bases at J, with 15 bases in the middle. This CDR3 region has 14 residues. DNA for the CDR3: TGTGCCAGCAGTCTCCCGGACGCCCTGTACGAGCAGTACTTC. Translating gives CASSLPDALYEQYF.

J is TRBJ1-5 and V is TRBV6-5; no firm D call. The CDR3 length is 12 residues. V lost 9 bases and J lost 2, with 8 bases in between. From germline, CDR1 is MNHEY and CDR2 SVGAGI. CDR3 loop: CASTQGNQPQHF. CDR3 bases: TGTGCCAGTACCCAAGGCAATCAGCCCCAGCATTTT.

The chain has TRBV7-2 and TRBJ1-1; possibly TRBD1 for D (5 bases). Germline V gene data show CDR1 as SGHTA and CDR2 as FQGNSA. This CDR3 contains 11 residues. V was pared by 3 bases and J by 14 bases, with 13 bases between. The CDR3 loop is CASSLGPRWFF. Written as DNA, the CDR3 is TGTGCCAGCAGCTTGGGGCCCCGGTGGTTCTTT.

The chain recombines TRBV24-1 with TRBJ2-1; possibly TRBD2 for D (5 bases). Germline V gene lookup returns CDR1 KGHDR and CDR2 SFDVKD. Trimming left V 4 bases short and J 5 bases short, with 14 bases between. The CDR3 is 15 amino acids. CDR3 DNA: TGTGCCACCAGTGACGTGGACTGGCCAAACAATGAGCAGTTCTTC. As protein: CATSDVDWPNNEQFF.

The chain has TRBV6-2 or TRBV6-3 and TRBJ2-3; 9 bases line up with TRBD1. V lost 6 bases, J lost 6 bases, and 4 bases stayed unmatched. This CDR3 is 13 amino acids long. CDR1 MNHEY and CDR2 SVGEGT come from the germline V gene. The CDR3 coding sequence is TGTGCCAGCAGCCTAACAGGGGGCGATACGCAGTATTTT. This encodes CASSLTGGDTQYF.

This chain joins TRBV5-1 and TRBJ2-3; the D call may be TRBD1 or TRBD2 (5 bases each). The CDR3 totals 14 residues. V was clipped by 2 bases and J by 2 bases, with 9 bases between them. Germline V lookup: CDR1 SGHRS, CDR2 YFSETQ. Here the CDR3 DNA reads TGCGCCAGCAGCTTTGGGGGAACCACAGATACGCAGTATTTT. It codes for CASSFGGTTDTQYF.